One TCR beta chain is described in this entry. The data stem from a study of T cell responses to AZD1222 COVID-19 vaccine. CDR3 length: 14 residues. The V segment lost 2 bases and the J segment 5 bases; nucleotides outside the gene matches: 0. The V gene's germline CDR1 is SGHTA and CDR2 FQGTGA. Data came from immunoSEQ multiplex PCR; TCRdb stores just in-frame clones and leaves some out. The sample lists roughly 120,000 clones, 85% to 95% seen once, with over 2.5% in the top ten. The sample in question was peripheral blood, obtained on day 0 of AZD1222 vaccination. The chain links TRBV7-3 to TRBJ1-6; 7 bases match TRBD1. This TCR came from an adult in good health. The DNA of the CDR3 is TGTGCCAGCAGCTTAGGGACAGATAATTCACCCCTCCACTTT. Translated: CASSLGTDNSPLHF.